This TCR beta chain was documented in a study of blood T cell repertoires in COVID-19. Overall study: Some COVID-19 samples were acute and others convalescent; all came from the United States, Italy and Spain.

Authors' analysis steps: Amplification of reference gene primers provided the estimated nucleated cell counts. Method: immunoSEQ multiplex PCR; TCRdb's copy keeps in-frame clones and lacks some. V and J calls plus clone size are reproduced from that table; the DNA served to infer D and trimming. The sample includes about 350,000 clones, around nine tenths of them seen just once. The ends were cut back, 3 bases at V and 3 bases at J, with 4 bases in the middle. CDR1 SGDLS and CDR2 YYNGEE come from the germline V gene. The CDR3 consists of 12 residues. The specimen was peripheral blood. This chain links TRBV9 with TRBJ2-4; D not certain. This clonotype was obtained from a woman aged 55-75 years with COVID-19, enrolled during active disease. The CDR3, as DNA: TGTGCCAGCAGCGGCAGCAAAAACATTCAGTACTTC. It codes for CASSGSKNIQYF.